This T cell receptor beta chain comes out of a study of blood T cells in healthy people across ages. Study-wide points: Per million T cells, TCR beta diversity dropped about linearly as age rose.

This clonotype was seen at least ten times. The antigen remains unidentified. A second about 7 to 12 cycle PCR used barcoded and J-beta primers. Researchers report that a template-switch adaptor with 12 random nucleotides tagged each cDNA molecule. TCRdb passed the 5' RACE reads through MiXCR, listing each CDR3 protein once. The sample lists roughly 900,000 distinct CDR3 sequences; 29% were seen once. J was trimmed by 2 bases and V by 8 bases; bases with no gene match: 11. Germline values: CDR1 ENHRY, CDR2 SYGVKD. The CDR3 contains 16 residues. The sequenced material came from blood. The receptor was derived from a woman older than 75 in good health. The chain couples TRBV10-3 to TRBJ1-5; TRBD1 agrees at 8 bases. The CDR3 DNA reads as TGTGCCATCGGGACAGGTCAAAGTGGCGGCAATCAGCCCCAGCATTTT. Translation: CAIGTGQSGGNQPQHF.